This TCR beta chain was identified during a study of cytomegalovirus exposure and HLA in healthy donors. Points from the study as a whole: According to reports, the classifier identified cytomegalovirus status with high specificity and sensitivity. Generally TCR sequences proved uncommon, though certain public TCRs appeared in numerous donors. Overall, approximately 150 TCR beta chains were annotated as cytomegalovirus-associated.

The V and J ends lost 0 bases and 7 bases, in that order; junction bases with no gene match: 9. Germline CDR1 is MRHNA and CDR2 is SNTAGT. The CDR3 is 16 residues long. Assay used: immunoSEQ multiplex PCR; TCRdb lists only in-frame clones, some missing. This sample has about 220,000 clones, with about 90% found just once. Comment on this clone: Its antigen is not identified.

The clonotype comes from a woman between 18 and 30 years old in good health and CMV-seronegative. Sequencing was carried out using PBMCs. The chain combines TRBV6-4 with TRBJ2-1; 7 bases line up with TRBD2. Here the CDR3 DNA reads TGTGCCAGCAGTGACTCAGCTAGCGGAGATTCTAATGAGCAGTTCTTC. As protein: CASSDSASGDSNEQFF.